The text below deals with one T cell receptor (beta chain). What antigen it recognizes has not been identified. Base-call qualities are not available, and no considerably larger clone is one nucleotide away. The immunoSEQ Assay, a bias-controlled multiplex PCR, was used to amplify TCRbeta CDR3 regions from genomic DNA. In the source study's methods: The number of nucleated cells in each sample was estimated by amplification of reference gene primers within the assay. To quantify the absolute abundance of each unique TCRbeta CDR3 rearrangement, sequence reads were collapsed and filtered. For each sample, productive Simpson clonality was calculated as the square root of Simpson's diversity index across productive rearrangements. TCRdb carries this immuneACCESS record with in-frame sequences only. Its versions omit some clonotypes, under half of them owing to an unresolved V gene in the studies checked, with the rest unexplained. Clone size and V and J calls were adopted from that table, with D and trimming inferred from the DNA. The sample records 90,000 to 120,000 clones, about 80% of which are singletons. The top ten constitute roughly 4.3% of the sample.

The data derive from a study of blood T cell repertoires in COVID-19 (dated by TCRdb to between 2020 and 2021). With regard to the full study: The collaborator samples originated in the United States, Italy and Spain and spanned the acute and convalescent phases of COVID-19. The prospective study material was composed of cDNA or gDNA derived from T cells, B-cell-depleted T cells, or PBMCs. Deeply sampled blood TCRbeta repertoires from subjects exposed to, actively infected with, or recovered from COVID-19 were included in the dataset. The repertoires were released in a freely available public database meant as a resource for research on the immune response to SARS-CoV-2. The samples were drawn from two sources: the first 160 participants of the ongoing ImmuneRACE study, and 1,200 or so subjects contributed by 6 global collaborators. The sample metadata nearly always contained a de-identified subject ID, COVID-19 status, age in years and sex. Where HLA class I and class II types were available, the types were taken from metadata supplied by the sample provider, not from assay-based typing.

V and J lose 11 bases and 5 bases, and a span of 15 bases separates them. From the germline V gene (reference sequence), CDR1 is WNHNN and CDR2 is SYGVQD. From its cysteine to its phenylalanine, the CDR3 spans 12 amino acids. Solely the CDR3 DNA is kept, with 36 bases framed from the first base. Each collaborating institution followed its own protocols to collect whole blood in K2EDTA tubes. For TCRbeta analysis, collaborators shipped samples as frozen whole blood, isolated PBMCs, or DNA extracted from either of those sample types. Broad study findings and their caveats: Clinical and demographic metadata were provided uncurated, with the amount varying by source and participant.

The V gene is TRBV10-1 and the J gene is TRBJ1-2, and perhaps TRBD1 as D gene, on 6 matching bases. Sequenced material: peripheral blood. The source of this sequence is a man aged 65-85 years with acute or convalescent COVID-19. For the CDR3, the sequence is CALRGQAYGYTF. The DNA is as follows: TGCGCCTTACGGGGACAAGCTTATGGCTACACCTTC.